What follows are 17 T cell receptor beta chains derived from one specimen sequenced in a study of low-dose radiotherapy and immunotherapy resistance in tumors. Time point specified: after trial treatment. Treatment described: LDRT plus nivolumab, ipilimumab, low-dose cyclophosphamide and aspirin (RACIN trial). Alpha- and beta-chain coverage of first-strand cDNA came from TRAV- and TRBV-specific primers. Amplification of TCRs used a constant-region primer and V-primer adapter for about 19 PCR cycles. MiXCR, applied by TCRdb to the reads, yields one record per CDR3 protein. The table has about 58,000 distinct CDR3 sequences, about a quarter seen once. Source: PBMCs, taken after low-dose radiotherapy plus immunotherapy. Receptor source: a male donor with prostate cancer.

This clonotype was observed many times. This chain connects TRBV18 to TRBJ2-7; TRBD1 is a possible D gene (5 bases). Trimming left V 0 bases short and J 5 bases short, with 8 bases between. This CDR3 contains 13 residues. Germline V CDR1 and CDR2: KGHSH, LQKENI. This CDR3 is CASSPPIGDEQYF. CDR3 sequence (DNA): TGTGCCAGCTCACCACCAATAGGGGACGAGCAGTACTTC. Together with reference TRBV18 and TRBJ2-7, the CDR3 gives the full variable domain: NAGVMQNPRHLVRRRGQEARLRCSPMKGHSHVYWYRQLPEEGLKFMVYLQKENIIDESGMPKERFSAEFPKEGPSILRIQQVVRGDSAAYFCASSPPIGDEQYFGPGTRLTVT.

This clonotype came up many times. CDR3 sequence reads: CSVAEGGRANEQFF. The CDR3 bases are TGCAGCGTTGCGGAAGGCGGGAGGGCTAATGAGCAGTTCTTC. V is TRBV29-1 and J is TRBJ2-1; 9 nucleotides align to TRBD2. The CDR3 has 14 residues. The germline CDR1 and CDR2 sequences are SQVTM and ANQGSEA. Trimming removed 4 bases from V and 7 bases from J; junction bases left unmatched: 8.

This clonotype showed up just a few times. The chain has TRBV5-1 and TRBJ2-7, with D perhaps TRBD2 (5 bases). V lost 2 bases, J lost 1 base, and 16 bases lay in between. Germline CDR1 and CDR2: SGHRS and YFSETQ. There are 16 residues in the CDR3. The CDR3 nucleotides are TGCGCCAGCAGCTTTAGTACTCGGGAACCTTCCTACGAGCAGTACTTC. It yields the protein CASSFSTREPSYEQYF.

In this sample, this clonotype is medium-sized. The chain recombines TRBV28 with TRBJ2-7; 7 bases map to TRBD2. The CDR3 length is 15 residues. CDR1 MDHEN and CDR2 SYDVKM come from the germline V gene. V trimming: 7 bases; J trimming: 4 bases; junction bases outside the gene matches: 13. CDR3 amino acids: CASTNGGRGFYEQYF. CDR3 nucleotide sequence: TGTGCCAGCACCAACGGCGGGAGAGGTTTTTACGAGCAGTACTTC. The full variable domain, completed using reference TRBV28 and TRBJ2-7, is DVKVTQSSRYLVKRTGEKVFLECVQDMDHENMFWYRQDPGLGLRLIYFSYDVKMKEKGDIPEGYSVSREKKERFSLILESASTNQTSMYLCASTNGGRGFYEQYFGPGTRLTVT.

This clonotype was detected many times. This sequence joins TRBV7-9 and TRBJ1-1, with TRBD1 matching over 11 bases. The CDR3 is 14 residues long. Germline loops: CDR1 SEHNR, CDR2 FQNEAQ (reference sequence). Germline trimming cut 2 bases from V and 8 bases from J; bases unmatched to any gene: 4. The CDR3 loop is CASSLLGQGAEAFF. CDR3 DNA: TGTGCCAGCAGCTTACTCGGACAGGGGGCAGAAGCTTTCTTT.

J is TRBJ1-1 and V is TRBV6-2 or TRBV6-3; 10 nucleotides agree with TRBD1. The CDR3 runs to 14 residues. The V gene end was trimmed by 5 bases and the J gene end by 5 bases; junction bases not matched to a gene: 5. The V gene's germline CDR1 is MNHEY and CDR2 SVGEGT. The CDR3 region is CASSTGQGSTEAFF. In nucleotides, the CDR3 is TGTGCCAGCAGTACGGGACAGGGGAGTACTGAAGCTTTCTTT.

This clonotype has a single count. Germline is not matched at one junction end, which may reflect a read error. The J gene is TRBJ2-2, the V gene TRBV12-3 or TRBV12-4; 10 bases agree with TRBD1. The CDR3 is 15 residues long. CDR3 amino acids: CTSSLGTGVTGELFF. DNA of the CDR3: TGTACCAGCAGTTTAGGGACAGGGGTCACCGGGGAGCTGTTTTTT.

The chain is built from TRBV5-1 and TRBJ2-2; D remains ambiguous. This CDR3 comprises 14 residues. The germline CDR1 and CDR2 sequences are SGHRS and YFSETQ. The germline V and J ends were trimmed by 2 bases and 5 bases, with 10 bases remaining between them. CDR3 protein: CASSFTGDTGELFF. The CDR3 DNA reads as TGCGCCAGCAGCTTCACGGGTGATACCGGGGAGCTGTTTTTT.

This clonotype was counted at least ten times. The chain joins TRBV7-2 to TRBJ2-2, with unresolved D. The CDR3 loop spans 16 amino acids. Germline V gives CDR1 SGHTA, CDR2 FQGNSA. The V and J ends lost 4 bases and 8 bases respectively, with 20 bases between them. The CDR3 spells CASSSPSVQFLGELFF. CDR3 nucleotide sequence: TGTGCCAGCAGCTCCCCATCGGTTCAGTTTTTGGGGGAGCTGTTTTTT.

Turning to this clonotype: This probably arose from a read error, given a far larger clone one base away. The rearrangement links TRBV9 to TRBJ1-2; a weak D match, TRBD1 (5 bases). The CDR3 consists of 17 residues. The V end was cut by 4 bases, the J end by 0 bases, with 19 bases between. Germline CDR1 SGDLS, CDR2 YYNGEE. Here the CDR3 reads CASSRDQGGFSNYGYTF. The DNA of the CDR3 is TGTGCCAGCAGCAGGGATCAGGGAGGTTTCTCTAACTATGGCTACACCTTC.

This clonotype has ten or more counts. This chain joins TRBV6-6 and TRBJ1-1; no clear D. This CDR3 is built from 14 residues. Germline V gene lookup returns CDR1 MNHNY and CDR2 SVGAGI (reference sequence). With 0 bases removed from V and 4 bases from J, the gap between germline ends came to 9 bases. Here the CDR3 reads CASSYSGESTEAFF. CDR3 DNA: TGTGCCAGCAGTTACTCCGGGGAGTCCACTGAAGCTTTCTTT.

This clonotype has at least ten counts. The CDR3 DNA sequence: TGCAGTGCTAGACCCACTAGCGGTGGAACCTCCTACGAGCAGTACTTC. Its translation: CSARPTSGGTSYEQYF. The chain carries TRBV20-1 and TRBJ2-7, with 8 bases matching TRBD2. V lost 2 bases to trimming and J lost 0 bases; unmatched junction nucleotides: 9. The germline gives CDR1 DFQATT, CDR2 SNEGSKA (reference sequence). CDR3 length equals 16 residues.

This clonotype has a handful of counts. CDR3 amino acids: CASSISDISYEQYF. The CDR3, as DNA: TGTGCCAGTAGTATAAGCGACATCTCCTACGAGCAGTACTTC. This chain joins TRBV19 and TRBJ2-7; no clear D gene. The length of the CDR3 is 14 residues. Germline V gene sequence: CDR1 LNHDA, CDR2 SQIVND (reference sequence). V lost 2 bases to trimming and J lost 0 bases, with 8 bases between them.

As regards this clonotype: A read error is likely here: a far larger clone is one base away. This chain connects TRBV7-6 to TRBJ2-1; the match to TRBD2 covers 7 bases. The CDR3 consists of 17 residues. V dropped 5 bases and J dropped 12; count of bases not matched to a gene: 22. Germline V gene lookup returns CDR1 SGHVS and CDR2 FNYEAQ. This CDR3 is CASSPASASGRNHLQFF. Here the CDR3 DNA reads TGTGCCAGCAGCCCCGCGAGTGCTAGCGGACGGAACCACCTGCAGTTCTTC.

This clonotype was counted many times. The V and J genes are TRBV30 and TRBJ2-6, with a tentative D call TRBD2 (5 bases). Germline V gene data show CDR1 as GTSNPN and CDR2 as SVGIG (reference sequence). Trimming took off 2 bases at V and 0 bases at J, with 14 bases between the two ends. This CDR3 region has 17 residues. The CDR3 region has the DNA TGTGCCTGGAGTCGAGGGAACCTTAACTCTGGGGCCAACGTCCTGACTTTC. Residues: CAWSRGNLNSGANVLTF.

There are a few counts of this clonotype. A far larger clone lies a single base away; this is likely a read error. The chain joins TRBV5-3 to TRBJ1-1, with TRBD1 as a possible D gene (5 bases). TRBV5-3 qualifies as an ORF whose function is uncertain. The V end lost 10 bases, the J end lost 10 bases, and 20 bases lay between the germline ends. This CDR3 spans 12 amino acids. The CDR3 reads CACSTRGEGAFF. The DNA of the CDR3 is TGTGCCTGCAGCACGCGAGGGGAGGGAGCTTTCTTT.

The chain combines TRBV18 with TRBJ2-3; no definite D call. CDR3 length: 15 residues. Trimming left V 3 bases short and J 6 bases short, with 16 bases between. Germline V lookup: CDR1 KGHSH, CDR2 LQKENI. CDR3 coding DNA: TGTGCCAGCTCACCCAGATCCGTCGGTGTTGATACGCAGTATTTT. Translated: CASSPRSVGVDTQYF.